The T cell receptor beta chain described here comes from a study of T-cell reconstitution after alpha-beta-depleted transplantation in children. Whole-study findings and limits: Several hundred expanded graft clones reportedly gave rise to the alpha-beta T cells present about two months after transplant. Surviving recipient T cells and thymic progenitors produced the high day-60 TCRbeta diversity seen in some patients.

Using unique molecular identifiers, the investigators prepared the TCRbeta library. TCRdb re-called the PCR reads with MiXCR, one entry per CDR3 protein. The repertoire includes about a million distinct CDR3 sequences, about 29% of them detected once, and 28% sits in the top ten. With regard to this clonotype: Its matching antigen is unknown.

V was pared by 6 bases and J by 3 bases, with 7 bases of the junction left unmatched. The CDR3 runs 14 residues. Germline V lookup: CDR1 SNHLY, CDR2 FYNNEI. This sample comprised PBMCs, mostly from graft donor cells, obtained 360 days after TCRalphabeta/CD19-depleted stem cell transplant. The chain carries TRBV2 and TRBJ2-5; 7 nucleotides line up with TRBD1. The receptor was derived from a boy younger than two who had a stem cell transplant for SCID, so the T cells may come from the graft donor. The CDR3 region is CASREGQLEETQYF. The CDR3, as DNA: TGTGCCAGCAGAGAGGGACAGCTCGAAGAGACCCAGTACTTC.